Included here is one T cell receptor (beta chain) sequence, with context. Antigen: not known. This sample stems from a study of CD8+ T cells in alopecia areata. Specified treatment: oral pan-JAK inhibitor, 5-10 mg twice daily. RNA extraction was followed by reverse transcription into cDNA, which acted as the sequencing template. Only in-frame clones appear in the TCRdb table, and some are missing; sequencing was by immunoSEQ multiplex PCR. The sample holds about 42,000 clones; about three fifths are singletons and the top ten take 20% to 25%. Findings and limits, study-wide: TCR sharing across patients was less clear than in mice, possibly HLA-related.

Germline V gene lookup returns CDR1 SGHAT and CDR2 FQNNGV. V lost 2 bases, J lost 10 bases, and 12 bases lay in between. The length of the CDR3 is 14 residues. Sequencing used CD8+ T cells sorted from blood, obtained at week 4, from a patient treated with tofacitinib. This TCR derives from a human donor with alopecia areata. J is TRBJ1-6 and V is TRBV11-2, with a tentative D call TRBD1 (5 bases). CDR3 sequence (DNA): TGTGCCAGCAGCTTACCAGGGTCGAGATCACCCCTCCACTTT. It specifies CASSLPGSRSPLHF.